The clone carrying this TCR beta chain was counted ten times or more. The data are from a study of blood T cells in healthy people across ages. CDR3 length: 12 amino acids. V was pared by 5 bases and J by 6 bases, with 11 bases between. Germline assignment: CDR1 SNHLY and CDR2 FYNNEI. A sample-barcoded 5' primer and a J-beta primer mix were used in a second PCR of roughly 7 to 11 cycles. Tagging of each cDNA molecule was performed by a template-switch adaptor with 12 random nucleotides. TCRdb used MiXCR to reprocess the 5' RACE reads, holding one entry per CDR3 protein. The sample records fewer than 800,000 distinct CDR3 sequences, under 25% being singletons.

The chain recombines TRBV2 with TRBJ2-7; maybe TRBD2 (5 bases). The receptor comes from a man aged 70-80 years in good health. The sequenced material came from blood. The CDR3 DNA follows: TGTGCCAGCAGTAGGACTGGCATCGAGCAGTACTTC. It encodes CASSRTGIEQYF. The full variable domain, with the rest looked up from reference TRBV2 and TRBJ2-7, is EPEVTQTPSHQVTQMGQEVILRCVPISNHLYFYWYRQILGQKVEFLVSFYNNEISEKSEIFDDQFSVERPDGSNFTLKIRSTKLEDSAMYFCASSRTGIEQYFGPGTRLTVT.